These 19 T cell receptor beta chains originate from one sample sequenced in a study of cytomegalovirus exposure and HLA in healthy donors. This PCR relied on a set of 60 Vbeta primers and 13 Jbeta primers. Some clones are missing from TCRdb's copy, which holds only in-frame ones; the method was immunoSEQ multiplex PCR. The data hold about 130,000 clones, with roughly 76% observed a single time. Sequencing was performed on PBMCs. Every receptor here comes from a woman aged 45-65 years in good health and CMV-seronegative.

The rearrangement joins TRBV11-2 to TRBJ2-4, with TRBD2 matching over 8 bases. This CDR3 contains 15 residues. The germline V gene encodes CDR1 SGHAT and CDR2 FQNNGV. V dropped 1 base and J dropped 6; count of bases not matched to a gene: 5. The CDR3 nucleotides are TGTGCCAGCAGCTTAGTACAGCTAGCGGGAAACATTCAGTACTTC. It translates to CASSLVQLAGNIQYF.

The chain combines TRBV7-3 with TRBJ2-1; TRBD2 might be the D (6 bases). The germline V and J ends were trimmed by 3 bases and 5 bases, with 14 bases remaining between them. Germline V gene lookup returns CDR1 SGHTA and CDR2 FQGTGA. The CDR3 is 15 residues long. CDR3 region: CASSFSGGLDNEQFF. Written as DNA, the CDR3 is TGTGCCAGCAGCTTTAGCGGAGGTCTCGACAATGAGCAGTTCTTC.

The J gene is TRBJ2-1, the V gene TRBV15; perhaps TRBD1 as D (5 bases). This CDR3 contains 14 residues. Germline V gene lookup returns CDR1 LNHNV and CDR2 YYDKDF (reference sequence). Trimming left V 3 bases short and J 4 bases short, with 10 bases between. As DNA, the CDR3 is TGTGCCACCAGCAGTAGGGGTGGATACAATGAGCAGTTCTTC. Its translation: CATSSRGGYNEQFF.

The V call is TRBV12-5, the J call TRBJ2-1; a possible D gene is TRBD1 (5 bases). V shed 3 bases and J shed 7 bases, with 10 bases lying between them. From germline, CDR1 is LGHNT and CDR2 FRNRAP. CDR3 length: 13 amino acids. The CDR3 DNA sequence: TGTGCTAGTGGTTTAGACAGTTCAAATGAGCAGTTCTTC. This codes for CASGLDSSNEQFF.

The chain couples TRBV18 to TRBJ1-4, with D possibly TRBD1 on 5 matching bases. The CDR3 contains 14 residues. The germline V and J ends were trimmed by 4 bases and 5 bases, with 11 bases remaining between them. CDR1 is KGHSH, CDR2 LQKENI, per germline. DNA of the CDR3: TGTGCCAGCTCACGAGGAGGGGAAAATGAAAAACTGTTTTTT. It translates to CASSRGGENEKLFF.

The chain recombines TRBV28 with TRBJ2-3, with D hard to call. This CDR3 spans 14 amino acids. V was pared by 6 bases and J by 1 base, with 11 bases between. Germline CDR1 is MDHEN and CDR2 is SYDVKM. The CDR3 DNA reads TGTGCCAGCAGCCCGCGACTCCGCACAGATACGCAGTATTTT. This sequence encodes CASSPRLRTDTQYF.

This rearrangement joins TRBV16 to TRBJ2-5; 8 positions agree with TRBD1. The J call could be wrong; TRBJ2-7 is a better fit for the DNA end. The germline CDR1 and CDR2 sequences are KGHSY and FQNENV. This CDR3 region has 16 residues. CDR3 sequence: CASSQMLTGATNEQYF. In nucleotides, the CDR3 is TGTGCCAGCAGCCAAATGCTGACAGGGGCTACTAACGAGCAGTACTTC.

The rearrangement joins TRBV6-5 to TRBJ2-2; D perhaps matches TRBD2 (6 bases). Trimming took 4 bases from V and 1 from J, leaving 7 bases between them. CDR1 is MNHEY, CDR2 SVGAGI, per germline. This CDR3 spans 14 amino acids. The CDR3 DNA follows: TGTGCCAGCAGTTTTAGCGGGAACACCGGGGAGCTGTTTTTT. Residues: CASSFSGNTGELFF.

The chain links TRBV6-5 to TRBJ1-5; weak D call: TRBD1 (6 bases). CDR1 and CDR2 from the germline V gene are MNHEY and SVGAGI. CDR3 length equals 15 residues. V lost 5 bases and J lost 4, with 15 bases in between. CDR3 region: CASSQTRGPNQPQHF. The CDR3 bases are TGTGCCAGCAGTCAAACCAGGGGCCCTAATCAGCCCCAGCATTTT.

V usage is TRBV19 and J usage is TRBJ1-1; TRBD1 matches at 9 bases. Germline assignment: CDR1 LNHDA and CDR2 SQIVND (reference sequence). This CDR3 has 15 residues. The V and J ends lost 3 bases and 7 bases, in that order; junction bases with no gene match: 9. CDR3 sequence: CASSIIWTGDNEAFF. The CDR3 bases are TGTGCCAGTAGTATCATATGGACAGGGGACAATGAAGCTTTCTTT. The full variable domain, completed using reference TRBV19 and TRBJ1-1, is DGGITQSPKYLFRKEGQNVTLSCEQNLNHDAMYWYRQDPGQGLRLIYYSQIVNDFQKGDIAEGYSVSREKKESFPLTVTSAQKNPTAFYLCASSIIWTGDNEAFFGQGTRLTVV.

The chain combines TRBV19 with TRBJ2-1; D perhaps matches TRBD2 (5 bases). The germline V gene has CDR1 LNHDA and CDR2 SQIVND (reference sequence). The CDR3 totals 14 residues. V lost 6 bases and J lost 8, with 17 bases in between. The CDR3 here is CASRERSEVDEQFF. The DNA of the CDR3 is TGTGCCAGTAGAGAGCGGTCGGAAGTCGATGAGCAGTTCTTC.

This clone has a count of ten or more. The V and J genes are TRBV5-4 and TRBJ2-3; tentatively, D is TRBD1 (5 bases). Germline V lookup: CDR1 SGHNT, CDR2 YYREEE (reference sequence). The CDR3 length is 12 residues. Trimming took off 5 bases at V and 4 bases at J, with 8 bases between the two ends. The CDR3 DNA is TGTGCCAGCAGTCCACAGGCAGATACGCAGTATTTT. Protein: CASSPQADTQYF.

The chain joins TRBV7-3 to TRBJ2-3; 13 positions match TRBD2. Germline V gives CDR1 SGHTA, CDR2 FQGTGA. Trimming took 5 bases from V and 0 from J; bases not matched to a gene: 14. CDR3 length: 20 amino acids. Written as DNA, the CDR3 is TGTGCCAGCAGCCTTGGACTAGCGGGAGCCTTCGCTTCTAGCACAGATACGCAGTATTTT. This translates into CASSLGLAGAFASSTDTQYF.

This sequence joins TRBV7-2 and TRBJ2-1; D possibly corresponds to TRBD2 (6 bases). Deletions cut 3 bases from V and 1 base from J, with 16 bases between. Germline CDR1 SGHTA, CDR2 FQGNSA. The CDR3 has 17 residues. The CDR3 DNA sequence: TGTGCCAGCAGCTTCGGGGGAACCACGGGGTCCTACAATGAGCAGTTCTTC. Protein sequence: CASSFGGTTGSYNEQFF.

The J gene is TRBJ1-1, the V gene TRBV30; maybe TRBD1 (6 bases). V dropped 0 bases and J dropped 4 bases, with 12 bases sitting between them. The germline gives CDR1 GTSNPN, CDR2 SVGIG (reference sequence). This CDR3 has 14 amino acids. CDR3 amino acids: CAWSVSSGATEAFF. In DNA form, the CDR3 reads TGTGCCTGGAGTGTATCGTCAGGGGCCACTGAAGCTTTCTTT.

This chain joins TRBV4-1 and TRBJ2-6; no reliable D call. V gave up 2 bases and J gave up 0 bases, with 8 bases separating them. The CDR3 spans 16 residues. From germline, CDR1 is MGHRA and CDR2 YSYEKL. CDR3 DNA: TGCGCCAGCAGCCAAACTTCAGGCTCTGGGGCCAACGTCCTGACTTTC. As protein: CASSQTSGSGANVLTF.

The chain couples TRBV29-1 to TRBJ1-2; D is uncertain. This CDR3 spans 14 amino acids. Germline V lookup: CDR1 SQVTM, CDR2 ANQGSEA. Trimming stripped 7 bases from V and 8 bases from J, with 23 bases between. CDR3 sequence: CSAAETPVTRGYTF. Here the CDR3 DNA reads TGCAGCGCCGCGGAGACGCCCGTCACGAGGGGCTACACCTTC. The full variable domain, completed using reference TRBV29-1 and TRBJ1-2, is SAVISQKPSRDICQRGTSLTIQCQVDSQVTMMFWYRQQPGQSLTLIATANQGSEATYESGFVIDKFPISRPNLTFSTLTVSNMSPEDSSIYLCSAAETPVTRGYTFGSGTRLTVV.

This rearrangement joins TRBV4-1 to TRBJ1-2, with 7 bases that match TRBD1. The CDR3 is 16 amino acids. V was clipped by 0 bases and J by 0 bases; unmatched bases: 4. Germline lookup yields CDR1 MGHRA and CDR2 YSYEKL. The CDR3 DNA sequence: TGCGCCAGCAGCCAAGAAACAGGGGACTCTAACTATGGCTACACCTTC. This gives the protein CASSQETGDSNYGYTF.

The rearrangement joins TRBV29-1 to TRBJ2-5, with 7 bases matching TRBD1. The J call may be wrong; the DNA end is better matched by TRBJ2-7. CDR1 is SQVTM, CDR2 ANQGSEA, per germline. The length of the CDR3 is 13 residues. The CDR3, as DNA: TGCAGCGTGAGACCGACAGGGTCCTACGAGCAGTACTTC. Translating it yields CSVRPTGSYEQYF.